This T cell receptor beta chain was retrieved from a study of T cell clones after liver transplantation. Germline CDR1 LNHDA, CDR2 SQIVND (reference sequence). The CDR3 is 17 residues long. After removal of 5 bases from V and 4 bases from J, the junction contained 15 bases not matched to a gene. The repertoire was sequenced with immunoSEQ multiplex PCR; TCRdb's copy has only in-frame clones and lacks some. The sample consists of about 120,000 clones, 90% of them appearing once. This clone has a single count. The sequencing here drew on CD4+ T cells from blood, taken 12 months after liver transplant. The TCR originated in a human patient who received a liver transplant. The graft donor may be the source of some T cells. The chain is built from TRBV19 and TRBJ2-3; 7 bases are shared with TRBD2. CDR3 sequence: CASSRDRGGRWSDTQYF. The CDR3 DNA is TGTGCCAGTAGTCGCGATCGGGGCGGGAGATGGTCAGATACGCAGTATTTT. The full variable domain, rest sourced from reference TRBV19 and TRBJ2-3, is DGGITQSPKYLFRKEGQNVTLSCEQNLNHDAMYWYRQDPGQGLRLIYYSQIVNDFQKGDIAEGYSVSREKKESFPLTVTSAQKNPTAFYLCASSRDRGGRWSDTQYFGPGTRLTVL.